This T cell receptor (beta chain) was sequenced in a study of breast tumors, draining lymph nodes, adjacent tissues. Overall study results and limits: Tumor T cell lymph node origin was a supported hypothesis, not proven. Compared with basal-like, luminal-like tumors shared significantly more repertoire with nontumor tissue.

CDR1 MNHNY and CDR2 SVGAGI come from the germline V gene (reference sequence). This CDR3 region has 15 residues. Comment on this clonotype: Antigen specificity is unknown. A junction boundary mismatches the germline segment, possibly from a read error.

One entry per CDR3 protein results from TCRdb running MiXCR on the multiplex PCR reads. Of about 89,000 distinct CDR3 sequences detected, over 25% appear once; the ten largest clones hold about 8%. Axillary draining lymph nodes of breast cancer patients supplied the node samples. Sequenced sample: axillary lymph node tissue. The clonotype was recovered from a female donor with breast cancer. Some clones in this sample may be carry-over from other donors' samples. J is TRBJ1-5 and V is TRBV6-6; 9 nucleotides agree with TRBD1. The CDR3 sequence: CASSHGQGSNQPRHF. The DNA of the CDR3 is TGTGCCAGCAGTCACGGACAGGGGAGCAATCAGCCCCGGCATTTT.